This T cell receptor beta chain was identified during a study of cytomegalovirus exposure and HLA in healthy donors. Primers included in the PCR were 60 Vbeta and 13 Jbeta primers. This table comes from immunoSEQ multiplex PCR, and its TCRdb copy is limited to in-frame clones, with some not included. The sample yields about 240,000 clones, around 81% seen once. Trimming took off 1 base at V and 4 bases at J, with 10 bases between the two ends. CDR1 is MNHNS, CDR2 SASEGT, per germline. This CDR3 is built from 14 residues. Sequencing input: PBMCs. The gene calls are TRBV6-1 and TRBJ1-1; D is uncertain. The clonotype was recovered from an older woman in good health and CMV-seropositive. In DNA form, the CDR3 reads TGTGCCAGCAGTGAAGATAGCGTGCCCACTGAAGCTTTCTTT. Translation gives CASSEDSVPTEAFF.